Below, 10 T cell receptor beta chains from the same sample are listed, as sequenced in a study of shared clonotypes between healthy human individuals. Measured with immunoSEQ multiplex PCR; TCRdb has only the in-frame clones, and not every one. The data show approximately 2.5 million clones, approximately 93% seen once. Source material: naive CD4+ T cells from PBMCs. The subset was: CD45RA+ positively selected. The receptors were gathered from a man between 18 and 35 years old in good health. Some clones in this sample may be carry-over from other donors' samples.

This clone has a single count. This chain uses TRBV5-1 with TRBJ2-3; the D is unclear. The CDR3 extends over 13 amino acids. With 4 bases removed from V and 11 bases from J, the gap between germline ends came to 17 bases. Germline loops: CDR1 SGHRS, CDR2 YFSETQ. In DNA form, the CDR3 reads TGCGCCAGCAGCCTCACAAGACACCACGGGCAGTATTTT. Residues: CASSLTRHHGQYF.

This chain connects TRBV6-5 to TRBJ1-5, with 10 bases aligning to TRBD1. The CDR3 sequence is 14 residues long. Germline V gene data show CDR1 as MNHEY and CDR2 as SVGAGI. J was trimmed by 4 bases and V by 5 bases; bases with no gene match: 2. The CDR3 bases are TGTGCCAGCAGTGGACAGGGGGGTAATCAGCCCCAGCATTTT. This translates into CASSGQGGNQPQHF.

CDR3 in DNA: TGCGCCAGCAGCCTTAGTGACACCTCCTACAATGAGCAGTTCTTC. This gives the protein CASSLSDTSYNEQFF. The genes are TRBV5-1 and TRBJ2-1; D remains unclear. Trimming removed 4 bases at V and 0 bases at J, with 11 bases between. The CDR3 contains 15 residues. Germline V gene sequence: CDR1 SGHRS, CDR2 YFSETQ.

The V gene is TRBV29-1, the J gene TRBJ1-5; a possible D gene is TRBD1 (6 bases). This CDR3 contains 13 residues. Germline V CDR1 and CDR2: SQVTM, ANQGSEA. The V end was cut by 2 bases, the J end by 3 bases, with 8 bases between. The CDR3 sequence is CSVEQGTNQPQHF. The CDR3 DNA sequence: TGCAGCGTTGAACAGGGGACCAATCAGCCCCAGCATTTT.

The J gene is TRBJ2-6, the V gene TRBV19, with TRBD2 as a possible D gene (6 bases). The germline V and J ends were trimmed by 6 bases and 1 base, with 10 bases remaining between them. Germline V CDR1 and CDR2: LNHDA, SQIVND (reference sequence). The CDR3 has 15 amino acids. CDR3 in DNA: TGTGCCAGTAGCAATGGGGGGTCTGGGGCCAACGTCCTGACTTTC. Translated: CASSNGGSGANVLTF. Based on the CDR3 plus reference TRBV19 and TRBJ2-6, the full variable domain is DGGITQSPKYLFRKEGQNVTLSCEQNLNHDAMYWYRQDPGQGLRLIYYSQIVNDFQKGDIAEGYSVSREKKESFPLTVTSAQKNPTAFYLCASSNGGSGANVLTFGAGSRLTVL.

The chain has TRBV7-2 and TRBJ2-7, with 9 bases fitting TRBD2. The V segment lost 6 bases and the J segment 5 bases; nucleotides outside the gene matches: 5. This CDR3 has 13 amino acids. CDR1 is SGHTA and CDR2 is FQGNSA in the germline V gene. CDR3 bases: TGTGCCAGCAGACAGGCGGGAGGGAACGAGCAGTACTTC. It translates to CASRQAGGNEQYF.

The CDR3 protein is CASSIYGTGSTQPQHF. In nucleotides, the CDR3 is TGTGCCAGTAGTATTTATGGGACAGGGTCGACTCAGCCCCAGCATTTT. This chain joins TRBV19 and TRBJ1-5, with 9 bases identical to TRBD1. This CDR3 region has 16 residues. With 3 bases clipped from V and 6 bases from J, the junction kept 9 bases outside the gene matches. Germline CDR1 is LNHDA and CDR2 is SQIVND (reference sequence).

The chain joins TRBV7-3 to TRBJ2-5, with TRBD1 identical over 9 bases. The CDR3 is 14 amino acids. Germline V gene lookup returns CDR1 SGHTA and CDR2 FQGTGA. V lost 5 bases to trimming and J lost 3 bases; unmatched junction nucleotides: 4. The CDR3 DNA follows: TGTGCCAGCAGCCCTACAGGGGGCAAAGAGACCCAGTACTTC. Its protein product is CASSPTGGKETQYF.

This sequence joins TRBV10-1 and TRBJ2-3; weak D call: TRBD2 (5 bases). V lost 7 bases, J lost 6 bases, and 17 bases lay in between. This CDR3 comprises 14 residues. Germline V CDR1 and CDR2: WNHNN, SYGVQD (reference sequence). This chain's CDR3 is CASTNRPQRDTQYF. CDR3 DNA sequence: TGCGCCAGCACCAACCGCCCCCAGCGGGATACGCAGTATTTT.

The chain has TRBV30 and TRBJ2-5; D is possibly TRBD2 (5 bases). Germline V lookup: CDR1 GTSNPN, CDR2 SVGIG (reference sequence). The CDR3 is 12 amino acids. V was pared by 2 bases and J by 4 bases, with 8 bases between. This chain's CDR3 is CAWSIEGETQYF. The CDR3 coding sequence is TGTGCCTGGAGTATCGAGGGAGAGACCCAGTACTTC.